Listed below are T cell receptor beta chains from one sample, sequenced in a study of cytomegalovirus exposure and HLA in healthy donors. Method: immunoSEQ multiplex PCR; TCRdb's copy keeps in-frame clones and lacks some. Of some 150,000 clones in the sample, 75% to 80% are singletons; the top ten hold approximately 0.66%. Sequencing was done on a sample of PBMCs. The receptors originated from a male donor in good health and CMV-seronegative. CDR3s include the opening cysteine and the closing phenylalanine or tryptophan. Each record gives: V gene, D gene, J gene, clone size, CDR3 DNA, CDR3 protein. D genes are given only for firm matches. The size field is filled for only some rows; it gives once, few, many or a size class.

TRBV4-2	TRBD2	TRBJ2-7	-	TGTGCCAGCAGCCAAGATTCCGACGGGGAGGGTTCCTACGAGCAGTACTTC	CASSQDSDGEGSYEQYF
TRBV27	-	TRBJ1-5	-	TGTGCCAGCAGTTTCTACGATCAGCCCCAGCATTTT	CASSFYDQPQHF
TRBV7-3	TRBD1	TRBJ2-6	-	TGTGCCAGCAGCCTTACGACAGGGGCCGGGGCCAACGTCCTGACTTTC	CASSLTTGAGANVLTF
TRBV6-5	-	TRBJ1-5	-	TGTGCCAGCAGTTACTCTGATGGGACTGGTCAGCCCCAGCATTTT	CASSYSDGTGQPQHF
TRBV4-1	-	TRBJ2-1	once	TGCGCCAGCAGTCAAACAAGGGTCGGAGGGCAGTTCTTC	CASSQTRVGGQFF
TRBV7-8	-	TRBJ2-3	-	TGTGCCAGCAGCTTTGACAGTGCGACAGATACGCAGTATTTT	CASSFDSATDTQYF
TRBV28	TRBD2	TRBJ2-3	-	TGTGCCAGCAGTTTATGGGCGGTAGCGGGAGTAGATACGCAGTATTTT	CASSLWAVAGVDTQYF
TRBV27	-	TRBJ2-7	-	TGTGCCAGCAGTTTCGGCCAGGGAAACGAGCAGTACTTC	CASSFGQGNEQYF
TRBV4-2	TRBD1	TRBJ1-2	-	TGTGCCAGCAGCCAAGAAGTAGCCGGGACAGGGTATGGCTACACCTTC	CASSQEVAGTGYGYTF
TRBV29-1	TRBD2	TRBJ2-1	-	TGCAGCGTTGAAGACCGGGGATCTAGCGGAAATGAGCAGTTCTTC	CSVEDRGSSGNEQFF
TRBV27	TRBD2	TRBJ2-1	-	TGTGCCAGCAGTTTATCACCCACGCTAGCGGGTACAACTTACGACAATGAGCAGTTCTTC	CASSLSPTLAGTTYDNEQFF
TRBV9	-	TRBJ2-3	-	TGTGCCAGCAGCGTAGCTTCGGGGAAAGACACAGATACGCAGTATTTT	CASSVASGKDTDTQYF
TRBV19	-	TRBJ1-5	-	TGTGCCAGTAACGCGGGACCCCCAAGGAGCAATCAGCCCCAGCATTTT	CASNAGPPRSNQPQHF
TRBV18	-	TRBJ1-1	few	TGTGCCAGCTCACCTACCACGGGGGGCGCGGGCGGTGAAGCTTTCTTT	CASSPTTGGAGGEAFF
TRBV7-2	TRBD2	TRBJ2-3	-	TGTGCCAGCAGCTTAGGCTGGACTAGCGGGAGCACAGATACGCAGTATTTT	CASSLGWTSGSTDTQYF
TRBV30	TRBD1	TRBJ1-2	-	TGTGCCTGGGGGGACAGGGATCGGCTACAATGGAATGGCTACACCTTC	CAWGDRDRLQWNGYTF
TRBV7-9	-	TRBJ1-4	-	TGTGCCAGCGTCGGGGAGGAAAAACTGTTTTTT	CASVGEEKLFF
TRBV2	-	TRBJ2-6	-	TGTGCCAGCAGTCAAGTCCAGCGAAGTTCTGGGGCCAACGTCCTGACTTTC	CASSQVQRSSGANVLTF
TRBV27	-	TRBJ2-2	-	TGTGCCAGCAGTTTATCGAGGCGGATGAACACCGGGGAGCTGTTTTTT	CASSLSRRMNTGELFF
TRBV7-2	-	TRBJ2-7	-	TGTGCCACCGCCAGGGGCTTAGCCCACGAGCAGTACTTC	CATARGLAHEQYF
TRBV19	-	TRBJ1-2	-	TGTGCCAGTAGCCCGAGGAATAACTATGGCTACACCTTC	CASSPRNNYGYTF
TRBV9	-	TRBJ2-2	-	TGTGCCAGCAGCGCGCCCCGGGGAGCCGGGGAGCTGTTTTTT	CASSAPRGAGELFF
TRBV9	-	TRBJ2-2	-	TGTGCCAGCAGCGTAGGGGGAGGCACCGGGGAGCTGTTTTTT	CASSVGGGTGELFF
TRBV4-3	TRBD2	TRBJ2-7	many	TGCGCCAGCAGCCAAGATCTTCCGTGGCTAGCGGATCACGAGCAGTACTTC	CASSQDLPWLADHEQYF
TRBV7-3	TRBD2	TRBJ2-5	-	TGTGCCAGCAGCCCCAGCGGGAGGGCCGAAGAGACCCAGTACTTC	CASSPSGRAEETQYF
TRBV7-9	-	TRBJ2-7	once	TGTTCCAGCAGCCCGACCCCGGGACAAGTCTCCTACGAGCAGTACTTC	CSSSPTPGQVSYEQYF
TRBV7-5	-	TRBJ2-3	-	TGTGCCAGAACCAAGAAGCTAGCGGGTTGCACAGATACGCAGTATTTT	CARTKKLAGCTDTQYF
TRBV6-1	TRBD1	TRBJ2-7	once	TGTGCCAGCAGAGAGCTGGGACAGCTAACCTACGAGCAGTACTTC	CASRELGQLTYEQYF
TRBV5-1	-	TRBJ2-7	few	TGCGCCAGCAGCTTGGCGACAGGCCTCTACGAGCAGTACTTC	CASSLATGLYEQYF
TRBV7-9	-	TRBJ2-7	-	TGTGCCAGCAGCTTAGTCAGCTCCTACGAGCAGTACTTC	CASSLVSSYEQYF
TRBV29-1	-	TRBJ2-7	-	TGCAGCGTTGAAGATCGCGGGCAGAGCTACGAGCAGTACTTC	CSVEDRGQSYEQYF
TRBV7-2	-	TRBJ2-7	-	TGTGCCAGCAGCCCCGACCGGGGAGAGGCCTACGAGCAGTACTTC	CASSPDRGEAYEQYF
TRBV7-9	TRBD1	TRBJ1-2	-	TGTTCCAGCAGCTCAATGTCACAGGGGGCGGGTGGCTACACCTTC	CSSSSMSQGAGGYTF
TRBV7-3	TRBD1	TRBJ2-1	-	TGTGCCAGCAGCTTGACAGGGTTGGACTACAATGAGCAGTTCTTC	CASSLTGLDYNEQFF
TRBV7-6	-	TRBJ2-1	-	TGTGCCAGCAGCCCGGGACTCCTCGGCGATGAGCAGTTCTTC	CASSPGLLGDEQFF
TRBV7-3	-	TRBJ2-1	once	TGTGCCAGCAGCTTACAGGGGCCGGCACAGTCCTACAATGAGCAGTTCTTC	CASSLQGPAQSYNEQFF
TRBV7-9	-	TRBJ1-6	-	TGTGCCAGCAGCTTAGCGAGCCGTCCTAATTCACCCCTCCACTTT	CASSLASRPNSPLHF
TRBV27	TRBD2	TRBJ2-3	-	TGTGCCAGCAGTTCGACTAGCGGGAGCATTGGAATGGATACGCAGTATTTT	CASSSTSGSIGMDTQYF
TRBV5-1	-	TRBJ1-2	-	TGCGCCAGCAGCTTGGACTCGGATGGCTACACCTTC	CASSLDSDGYTF
TRBV19	-	TRBJ1-2	-	TGTGCCAGTACGGACAGAGACAACTATGGCTACACCTTC	CASTDRDNYGYTF
TRBV11-3	TRBD1	TRBJ1-2	-	TGTGCCAGCAGCTGGGCAGGGGGAGACTATGGCTACACCTTC	CASSWAGGDYGYTF
TRBV30	-	TRBJ1-2	-	TGTGCCTGGAATCTTCGGGGGTTCTATGGCTACACCTTC	CAWNLRGFYGYTF
TRBV4-1	-	TRBJ1-3	once	TGCGCCAGCAGCCAAGTTTCCACGGGAGGAAACACCATATATTTT	CASSQVSTGGNTIYF
TRBV25-1	TRBD1	TRBJ1-6	-	TGTGCCAGCAGTGAAAAAGACAGGGGGCTCTCCTATAATTCACCCCTCCACTTT	CASSEKDRGLSYNSPLHF
TRBV10-3	-	TRBJ2-5	few	TGTGCCATCAGTGGGCTAGGGAGCGTAGAGACCCAGTACTTC	CAISGLGSVETQYF
TRBV6-5	TRBD2	TRBJ2-2	once	TGTGCCAGCAGTTCGCTAGCGGCGAACACCGGGGAGCTGTTTTTT	CASSSLAANTGELFF
TRBV4-2	-	TRBJ1-1	-	TGTGCCAGCAGCCAAGTACTCCAGGGAACTGAAGCTTTCTTT	CASSQVLQGTEAFF